This entry is about one TCR beta chain. The antigen is not known. Caucasian individuals from Russia who were healthy and aged about 6 to 95 acted as donors. About 10 milliliters of peripheral blood were drawn from each donor into EDTA-treated tubes. Germline CDR1 SGHNT, CDR2 YYREEE (reference sequence). Trimming cost V 1 base and J 2 bases, with 10 bases left between them. The CDR3 totals 15 residues. The data stem from a study of blood T cells in healthy people across ages. Then a second PCR, running roughly 6 to 12 cycles, was carried out with a sample-barcoded 5' primer and a J-beta primer mix. Each CDR3 protein gets one entry after TCRdb re-called the 5' RACE reads with MiXCR. Of hundreds of thousands of distinct CDR3 sequences listed, about a quarter are singletons. Overall study results and limits: Among T cells, TCR beta diversity per million cells dropped roughly linearly as age rose.

The data were also submitted as part of a second study, on T cells of mothers and their children.

The chain links TRBV5-4 to TRBJ1-3, with D maybe TRBD1 (6 bases). Sequenced sample: blood. This TCR came from a boy between 5 and 17 years old in good health. The CDR3 loop is CASSLQGLTGNTIYF. The CDR3 DNA reads TGTGCCAGCAGCTTGCAGGGGCTAACTGGAAACACCATATATTTT.